The present T cell receptor (beta chain) was sequenced within a study of CD8+CD57+ T cells in acquired aplastic anemia. Study as a whole: Sorted CD4+ and CD8+ cells yielded DNA averaging approximately 3 ug.

Genomic DNA served as template for TCR beta VDJ and CDR3 profiling. One entry per CDR3 protein results from TCRdb running MiXCR on the reads. The sample includes 250,000 or so distinct CDR3 sequences, more than 40% seen only once; the top ten take over 7.5%. Patients sequenced had flow cytometry evidence of CD8+CD57+ cell expansion. The sequence was collected from a human donor with aplastic anemia. Sequencing was done on a sample of sorted CD4+, CD8+, or CD8+CD57+ T cells (not recorded which) from PBMCs.

The chain's CDR3 is CSVVNTGELFF. CDR3 nucleotide sequence: TGCAGCGTCGTGAACACCGGGGAGCTGTTTTTT. The genes are TRBV29-1 and TRBJ2-2; D call uncertain. The CDR3 has 11 amino acids. Germline-derived CDR1 and CDR2 are SQVTM and ANQGSEA. Trimming pared 6 bases from V and 1 base from J, leaving 3 bases between.